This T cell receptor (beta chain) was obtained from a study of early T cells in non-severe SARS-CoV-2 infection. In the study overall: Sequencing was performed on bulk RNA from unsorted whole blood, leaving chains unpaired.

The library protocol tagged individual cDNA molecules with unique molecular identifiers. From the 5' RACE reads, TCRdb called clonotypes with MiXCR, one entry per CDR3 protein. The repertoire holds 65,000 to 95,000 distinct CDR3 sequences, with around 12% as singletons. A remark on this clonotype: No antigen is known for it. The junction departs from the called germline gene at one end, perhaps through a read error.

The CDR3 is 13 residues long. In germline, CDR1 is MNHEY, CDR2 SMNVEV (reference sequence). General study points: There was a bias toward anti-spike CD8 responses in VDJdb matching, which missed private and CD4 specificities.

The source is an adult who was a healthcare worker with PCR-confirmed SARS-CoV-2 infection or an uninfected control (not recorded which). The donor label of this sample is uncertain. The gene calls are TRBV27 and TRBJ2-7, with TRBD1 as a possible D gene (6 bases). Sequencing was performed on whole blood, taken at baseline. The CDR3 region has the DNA TGTGCCAACAGTTTAAGAAGGGGGTACGAGCAGTACTTC. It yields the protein CANSLRRGYEQYF.